The 31 T cell receptor beta chains given below trace back to one sample, sequenced in a study of T cell repertoires in cytomegalovirus infection. No antigen has been identified for these receptors. MiXCR was run by TCRdb on the reads, yielding one entry per CDR3 protein. Of about 83,000 distinct CDR3 sequences listed, approximately 24% were seen once; the top ten hold roughly 50%. The material sequenced was CD8+ T cells from cultured PBMCs, taken from culture after CMV antigen stimulation. These receptors came from a human donor in good health (CMV status not recorded). Some clones in this sample may be carry-over from other donors' samples.

The chain couples TRBV2 to TRBJ2-7; tentative D call: TRBD2 (5 bases). The CDR3 is 14 residues long. From germline, CDR1 is SNHLY and CDR2 FYNNEI. V lost 5 bases and J lost 1, with 12 bases in between. CDR3 sequence reads: CASSSGLVSYEQYF. The CDR3 DNA follows: TGTGCCAGCAGTTCTGGACTCGTGTCCTACGAGCAGTACTTC.

This clonotype turned up a few times. The chain joins TRBV14 to TRBJ1-1, with D possibly TRBD1 on 5 matching bases. V was clipped by 1 base and J by 0 bases, with 9 bases between them. CDR3 size: 15 residues. Germline CDR1 SGHDN, CDR2 FVKESK. CDR3 in DNA: TGTGCCAGCAGCCAAGTTGACAGCCTGAACACTGAAGCTTTCTTT. Protein: CASSQVDSLNTEAFF.

This clonotype was detected only a few times. The chain's CDR3 is CSASGNPGGYSYEQYF. The CDR3, as DNA: TGCAGTGCTAGTGGCAATCCGGGGGGCTACTCCTACGAGCAGTACTTC. The chain combines TRBV20-1 with TRBJ2-7, with D possibly TRBD2 on 7 matching bases. Germline V gene sequence: CDR1 DFQATT, CDR2 SNEGSKA (reference sequence). The V and J ends lost 3 bases and 0 bases respectively, with 18 bases between them. CDR3 length equals 16 residues.

This clonotype was observed a few times. V usage is TRBV20-1 and J usage is TRBJ1-1; maybe TRBD1 (6 bases). Germline loops: CDR1 DFQATT, CDR2 SNEGSKA (reference sequence). The germline V and J ends were trimmed by 3 bases and 4 bases, with 18 bases remaining between them. CDR3 length: 15 residues. CDR3: CSARPKGQGFTEAFF. The CDR3 DNA reads as TGCAGTGCTAGGCCCAAGGGGCAGGGGTTCACTGAAGCTTTCTTT.

The V call is TRBV6-6, the J call TRBJ1-1, with 8 bases lining up with TRBD1. From germline, CDR1 is MNHNY and CDR2 SVGAGI (reference sequence). The CDR3 is made up of 15 amino acids. J gave up 6 bases and V 2 bases, and 8 bases lay outside the gene matches. In DNA, the CDR3 is TGTGCCAGCAGTTACCCCGGACAGGGTAACGCTGAAGCTTTCTTT. As protein: CASSYPGQGNAEAFF.

In this sample, this clonotype turned up many times. V and J are TRBV7-9 and TRBJ2-7, with TRBD2 as a possible D gene (5 bases). The CDR3 is 13 amino acids. Germline loops: CDR1 SEHNR, CDR2 FQNEAQ (reference sequence). The ends were cut back, 7 bases at V and 3 bases at J, with 13 bases in the middle. The CDR3 region is CASNGGRDYEQYF. The DNA of the CDR3 is TGTGCCAGCAACGGAGGACGGGACTACGAGCAGTACTTC.

This sequence joins TRBV4-3 and TRBJ2-1; 13 nucleotides agree with TRBD2. There are 18 residues in the CDR3. The germline V gene encodes CDR1 LGHNA and CDR2 YSLEER. J gave up 10 bases and V 4 bases, and 16 bases lay outside the gene matches. The DNA for the CDR3 is TGCGCCAGCAGCCCTGGAGGTACCGGGACTAGCGGGGTAGAAGAGCAGTTCTTC. Translation: CASSPGGTGTSGVEEQFF.

This clonotype was observed at least ten times. The rearrangement links TRBV20-1 to TRBJ2-7, with TRBD2 as a possible D gene (5 bases). The germline V gene has CDR1 DFQATT and CDR2 SNEGSKA (reference sequence). The CDR3 has 14 residues. The ends were cut back, 0 bases at V and 1 base at J, with 10 bases in the middle. The CDR3 loop reads CSARDRTGSYEQYF. Written as DNA, the CDR3 is TGCAGTGCTAGAGATCGTACGGGATCCTACGAGCAGTACTTC.

Worth noting for this clonotype: This may stem from a read error, because a much larger clone lies one nucleotide away. The rearrangement links TRBV7-9 to TRBJ2-2; D is ambiguous. The CDR3 is made up of 14 amino acids. V was clipped by 5 bases and J by 5 bases, with 12 bases between them. CDR1 is SEHNR, CDR2 FQNEAQ, per germline (reference sequence). The CDR3 spells CASSTSPSTGELFF. The DNA of the CDR3 is TGTGCCAGCAGCACCTCCCCTTCGACCGGGGAGCTGTTTTTT.

This clonotype was counted only a few times. The chain combines TRBV19 with TRBJ1-1; 7 bases align to TRBD1. The J segment lost 3 bases and the V segment lost 6 bases, leaving 7 bases of the junction unmatched. Germline-derived CDR1 and CDR2 are LNHDA and SQIVND (reference sequence). There are 14 residues in the CDR3. The CDR3 spells CASRPRQGDTEAFF. Written as DNA, the CDR3 is TGTGCCAGTAGGCCTAGACAGGGCGACACTGAAGCTTTCTTT.

In this sample, this clonotype turned up a few times. This rearrangement joins TRBV19 to TRBJ2-7; 15 bases align to TRBD2. Germline CDR1 is LNHDA and CDR2 is SQIVND (reference sequence). This CDR3 is 18 amino acids long. The V segment lost 9 bases and the J segment 5 bases; nucleotides outside the gene matches: 17. The CDR3 region is CARLGGLAGGNSLDEQYF. The CDR3 coding sequence is TGTGCCAGGCTGGGGGGACTAGCGGGAGGAAATTCGCTGGACGAGCAGTACTTC.

This chain joins TRBV6-1 and TRBJ2-7, with D hard to call. This CDR3 region has 15 residues. The V and J ends lost 0 bases and 9 bases respectively, with 18 bases between them. The V gene's germline CDR1 is MNHNS and CDR2 SASEGT. CDR3 loop: CASSEAPSASLGQYF. DNA of the CDR3: TGTGCCAGCAGTGAAGCGCCCTCGGCGTCCTTAGGGCAGTACTTC.

The table lists this clonotype with many counts. The rearrangement links TRBV6-5 to TRBJ1-1; D not certain. V lost 2 bases and J 3 bases, leaving 16 bases between the germline ends. CDR3 size: 16 residues. Looked up from germline, CDR1 is MNHEY and CDR2 is SVGAGI. CDR3 in DNA: TGTGCCAGCAGTTACGGTGGCAGTGCTCGGGACACTGAAGCTTTCTTT. It encodes CASSYGGSARDTEAFF.

The V and J genes are TRBV18 and TRBJ1-1, with D uncertain. This CDR3 comprises 13 residues. Germline assignment: CDR1 KGHSH and CDR2 LQKENI. Trimming removed 5 bases at V and 1 base at J, with 8 bases between. This CDR3 is CASSAERNTEAFF. The CDR3 coding sequence is TGTGCCAGCTCAGCTGAAAGGAACACTGAAGCTTTCTTT.

This clonotype was counted between two and nine times. The chain employs TRBV6-8 and TRBJ2-1; perhaps TRBD2 as D (5 bases). The V end lost 2 bases, the J end lost 1 base, and 12 bases lay between the germline ends. The germline CDR1 and CDR2 sequences are MNHGY and SAAAGT. CDR3 length: 16 amino acids. The CDR3 protein is CASSYGGSASYNEQFF. CDR3 sequence (DNA): TGTGCCAGCAGTTACGGTGGTAGCGCTTCCTACAATGAGCAGTTCTTC.

This clonotype was seen a few times. The genes are TRBV27 and TRBJ2-3; tentatively, D is TRBD1 (6 bases). Trimming took 2 bases from V and 1 from J, leaving 16 bases between them. CDR1 MNHEY and CDR2 SMNVEV come from the germline V gene (reference sequence). The CDR3 loop spans 17 amino acids. The CDR3 region has the DNA TGTGCCAGCAGTTTAGACCGACAGGTGATGGGCACAGATACGCAGTATTTT. The encoded protein is CASSLDRQVMGTDTQYF.

This clonotype showed up just a few times. The chain joins TRBV7-6 to TRBJ2-1; 14 bases line up with TRBD2. Looked up from germline, CDR1 is SGHVS and CDR2 is FNYEAQ. J gave up 9 bases and V 1 base, and 5 bases lay outside the gene matches. This CDR3 contains 16 residues. Written as DNA, the CDR3 is TGTGCCAGCAGCTTAGGGGGACTAGCGGGGGCGGGTGAGCAGTTCTTC. This sequence encodes CASSLGGLAGAGEQFF.

This rearrangement joins TRBV4-3 to TRBJ2-3; D not resolved. Trimming took 0 bases from V and 3 from J, leaving 19 bases between them. The CDR3 has 18 amino acids. Germline CDR1 LGHNA, CDR2 YSLEER. The CDR3 loop reads CASSQDLPAVVPTDTQYF. Here the CDR3 DNA reads TGCGCCAGCAGCCAAGATCTCCCCGCGGTAGTCCCAACAGATACGCAGTATTTT.

The rearrangement links TRBV19 to TRBJ2-5; 8 bases line up with TRBD1. Germline V CDR1 and CDR2: LNHDA, SQIVND (reference sequence). The CDR3 sequence is 14 residues long. V shed 4 bases and J 5 bases; nucleotides not matched to a gene: 6. The CDR3 DNA sequence: TGTGCCAGTAGTACAACAGGGGGAAGGGAGACCCAGTACTTC. It encodes CASSTTGGRETQYF.

The chain employs TRBV12-3 or TRBV12-4 and TRBJ2-7, with D unclear. V was cut by 6 bases and J by 7 bases, with 13 bases left in between. This CDR3 has 12 residues. The CDR3 loop reads CASSRFLGEQYF. The CDR3 bases are TGTGCCAGCAGCCGCTTCCTTGGGGAGCAGTACTTC.

Concerning this clonotype itself: A read error may produce the germline difference seen at one junction end. The chain is built from TRBV4-3 and TRBJ2-2; D ambiguous. Germline V gene data show CDR1 as LGHNA and CDR2 as YSLEER. The CDR3 loop spans 13 amino acids. The CDR3 loop reads CAGSQGPAGELFF. CDR3 nucleotide sequence: TGCGCCGGCAGCCAAGGCCCCGCCGGGGAGCTGTTTTTT.

In this sample, this clonotype turned up a few times. This chain joins TRBV27 and TRBJ2-2; possible D gene TRBD2, 5 bases. Trimming shortened V by 3 bases and J by 4 bases, and 12 bases separated the two germline ends. Germline values: CDR1 MNHEY, CDR2 SMNVEV (reference sequence). The CDR3 has 15 residues. CDR3 nucleotide sequence: TGTGCCAGCAGTTTGCTAGCAGCCCTCACCGGGGAGCTGTTTTTT. It specifies CASSLLAALTGELFF.

This clonotype was counted a few times. The CDR3 spells CASRGRELFGELFF. The CDR3 region has the DNA TGTGCCAGCAGGGGGCGGGAGTTGTTCGGGGAGCTGTTTTTT. The chain couples TRBV6-6 to TRBJ2-2, with 7 bases lining up with TRBD2. V lost 6 bases, J lost 7 bases, and 8 bases stayed unmatched. The CDR3 contains 14 residues. Germline values: CDR1 MNHNY, CDR2 SVGAGI (reference sequence).

This clonotype was counted once. The rearrangement joins TRBV3-1 to TRBJ2-7, with TRBD1 matching 9 bases. Germline V gene lookup returns CDR1 LGHDT and CDR2 YNNKEL (reference sequence). This CDR3 spans 15 amino acids. The V and J ends lost 4 bases and 4 bases, in that order; junction bases with no gene match: 8. CDR3 DNA sequence: TGTGCCAGCAGCCCTGGGACAGGGAGCACATACGAGCAGTACTTC. Its protein is CASSPGTGSTYEQYF.

This chain uses TRBV28 with TRBJ1-3, with 11 nucleotides matching TRBD1. V shed 6 bases and J 4 bases; nucleotides not matched to a gene: 8. Per the germline V gene, CDR1 is MDHEN and CDR2 is SYDVKM. The CDR3 is 16 residues long. In DNA, the CDR3 is TGTGCCAGCAGACCTGGACAGGGGGCTTGGGGAAACACCATATATTTT. Residues: CASRPGQGAWGNTIYF.

This clonotype was seen only once. The V call is TRBV9, the J call TRBJ2-1; 9 positions match TRBD1. The CDR3 length is 14 residues. The germline V gene encodes CDR1 SGDLS and CDR2 YYNGEE. V trimming: 4 bases; J trimming: 4 bases; junction bases outside the gene matches: 3. In DNA, the CDR3 is TGTGCCAGCAGCCAGGGACAGGGTTACAATGAGCAGTTCTTC. Translation: CASSQGQGYNEQFF.

This clonotype was recorded at least ten times. The V and J genes are TRBV7-9 and TRBJ2-5; tentatively, D is TRBD1 or TRBD2 (5 bases each). The V gene's germline CDR1 is SEHNR and CDR2 FQNEAQ (reference sequence). CDR3 length: 17 amino acids. The germline V and J ends were trimmed by 1 base and 1 base, with 16 bases remaining between them. In DNA form, the CDR3 reads TGTGCCAGCAGCTTAGTGACTGGGGCGAGGGGCCAAGAGACCCAGTACTTC. Translating gives CASSLVTGARGQETQYF. Full variable domain (outside the CDR3, taken from reference TRBV7-9 and TRBJ2-5): DTGVSQNPRHKITKRGQNVTFRCDPISEHNRLYWYRQTLGQGPEFLTYFQNEAQLEKSRLLSDRFSAERPKGSFSTLEIQRTEQGDSAMYLCASSLVTGARGQETQYFGPGTRLLVL.

There are many counts of this clonotype. The gene calls are TRBV5-4 and TRBJ2-3, with D possibly matching TRBD1 (6 bases). The CDR3 spans 13 residues. The germline gives CDR1 SGHNT, CDR2 YYREEE (reference sequence). V dropped 6 bases and J dropped 3 bases, with 11 bases sitting between them. The CDR3 bases are TGTGCCAGCAAGCCAGGGGAGACAGATACGCAGTATTTT. This codes for CASKPGETDTQYF.

This clonotype appeared many times. This chain links TRBV7-8 with TRBJ2-1; D not certain. The CDR3 covers 15 residues. CDR1 is SGHVS and CDR2 is FQNEAQ in the germline V gene. V lost 5 bases, J lost 10 bases, and 21 bases lay in between. The CDR3 region is CASSPPVGPSEEQFF. The DNA for the CDR3 is TGTGCCAGCAGCCCCCCGGTCGGGCCATCGGAAGAGCAGTTCTTC.

J is TRBJ2-2 and V is TRBV27, with D perhaps TRBD2 (5 bases). The CDR3 is made up of 15 amino acids. Germline V gene sequence: CDR1 MNHEY, CDR2 SMNVEV (reference sequence). The germline V and J ends were trimmed by 4 bases and 1 base, with 10 bases remaining between them. Here the CDR3 DNA reads TGTGCCAGCAGTTCGAGGGATCAGAACACCGGGGAGCTGTTTTTT. It translates to CASSSRDQNTGELFF.

This chain links TRBV27 with TRBJ2-1, with no clear D. Germline V gene lookup returns CDR1 MNHEY and CDR2 SMNVEV (reference sequence). Trimming removed 5 bases at V and 0 bases at J, with 8 bases between. CDR3 size: 14 residues. The CDR3 nucleotides are TGTGCCAGCAGTCCCCCGAGCTCCTACAATGAGCAGTTCTTC. It codes for CASSPPSSYNEQFF.